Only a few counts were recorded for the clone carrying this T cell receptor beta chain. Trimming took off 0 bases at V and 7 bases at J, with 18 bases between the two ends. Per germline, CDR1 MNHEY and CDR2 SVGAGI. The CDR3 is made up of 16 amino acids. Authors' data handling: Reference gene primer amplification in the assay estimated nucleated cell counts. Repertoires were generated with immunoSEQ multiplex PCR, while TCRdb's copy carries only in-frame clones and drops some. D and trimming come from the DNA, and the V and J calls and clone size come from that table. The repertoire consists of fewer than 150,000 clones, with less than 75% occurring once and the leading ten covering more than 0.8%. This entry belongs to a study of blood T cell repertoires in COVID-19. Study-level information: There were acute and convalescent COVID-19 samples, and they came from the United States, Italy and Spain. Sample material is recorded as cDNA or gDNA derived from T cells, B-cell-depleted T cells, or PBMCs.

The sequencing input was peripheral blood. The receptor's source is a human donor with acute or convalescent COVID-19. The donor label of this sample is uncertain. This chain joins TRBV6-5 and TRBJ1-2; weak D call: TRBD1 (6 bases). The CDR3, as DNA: TGTGCCAGCAGTTACTCGATAACAGGGAGTGTACGTGGCTACACCTTC. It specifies CASSYSITGSVRGYTF.